Listed below are T cell receptor beta chains from one sample, sequenced in a study of T cell changes during pregnancy in multiple sclerosis. Data came from immunoSEQ multiplex PCR; TCRdb stores just in-frame clones and leaves some out. This sample carries approximately 100,000 clones, roughly 90% of them seen once, and the ten largest clones take approximately 3.7%. The material was peripheral blood, obtained after pregnancy. The receptor set was obtained from a female donor with multiple sclerosis, enrolled in a pregnancy study. CDR3s include the opening cysteine and the closing phenylalanine or tryptophan. A D gene is named only where the DNA matches it firmly. The size field is filled for only some rows; it gives once, few, many or a size class.

d_call,j_call,clone_size,v_call,cdr3_aa,cdr3_nt
NA,TRBJ1-6,NA,TRBV5-6,CASSPAVSHNSPLHF,TGTGCCAGCAGCCCTGCGGTGTCACATAATTCACCCCTCCACTTT
TRBD2,TRBJ2-3,NA,TRBV5-5,CASSRGTSGGTDTQYF,TGTGCCAGCAGCCGCGGGACTAGCGGAGGCACAGATACGCAGTATTTT
TRBD1,TRBJ1-4,NA,TRBV15,CATSRVRTGAEKLFF,TGTGCCACCAGCAGAGTGCGGACAGGGGCCGAAAAACTGTTTTTT
TRBD1,TRBJ1-2,NA,TRBV6-5,CASSYPATGEGYTF,TGTGCCAGCAGTTACCCAGCCACAGGGGAAGGCTACACCTTC
NA,TRBJ2-3,NA,TRBV7-8,CASSLSVRGNTDTQYF,TGTGCCAGCAGCTTGTCGGTCCGGGGGAACACAGATACGCAGTATTTT
NA,TRBJ2-7,once,TRBV21-1,CATHLGLTYEQYF,TGTGCCACTCACCTTGGGCTCACCTACGAGCAGTACTTC
NA,TRBJ1-4,NA,TRBV6-5,CASSANEKLFF,TGTGCCAGCAGTGCGAATGAAAAACTGTTTTTT
NA,TRBJ1-5,NA,TRBV2,CASSVRQLTNQPQHF,TGTGCCAGCAGTGTGAGACAGCTTACCAATCAGCCCCAGCATTTT
NA,TRBJ1-2,NA,TRBV4-2,CASSLGAAREGNYGYTF,TGTGCCAGCAGCCTAGGAGCCGCGAGGGAGGGGAACTATGGCTACACCTTC
NA,TRBJ1-2,NA,TRBV6-5,CASSGIDSIRYGYTF,TGTGCCAGCAGTGGGATAGACAGCATTCGCTATGGCTACACCTTC
TRBD2,TRBJ2-7,NA,TRBV15,CATSTGGGEQYF,TGTGCCACCAGCACCGGCGGGGGCGAGCAGTACTTC
NA,TRBJ2-5,NA,TRBV2,CASSAGTPTQYF,TGTGCCAGCAGTGCGGGAACGCCGACCCAGTACTTC
NA,TRBJ2-7,once,TRBV6-5,CASMSGVGYEQYF,TGTGCCAGCATGTCAGGGGTAGGCTACGAGCAGTACTTC
TRBD1,TRBJ2-3,NA,TRBV2,CASSLDRGQDTQYF,TGTGCCAGCAGTTTAGACAGGGGGCAAGATACGCAGTATTTT
TRBD1,TRBJ2-7,NA,TRBV10-3,CAISETGQGREQYF,TGTGCCATCAGTGAGACGGGACAGGGACGCGAGCAGTACTTC
NA,TRBJ2-5,NA,TRBV11-1,CASSSNQETQYF,TGTGCCAGCAGCTCAAACCAAGAGACCCAGTACTTC
NA,TRBJ1-3,NA,TRBV7-2,CASSSQGTGNTIYF,TGTGCCAGCAGCTCACAGGGTACTGGAAACACCATATATTTT
TRBD1,TRBJ1-4,few,TRBV5-5,CASSSRQGSNEKLFF,TGTGCCAGCAGCTCACGACAGGGGTCTAATGAAAAACTGTTTTTT
TRBD2,TRBJ2-1,NA,TRBV4-2,CASSQLSGGEYNEQFF,TGTGCCAGCAGCCAACTTAGCGGGGGCGAATACAATGAGCAGTTCTTC
NA,TRBJ1-1,NA,TRBV5-4,CASSLPGKYTEAFF,TGTGCCAGCAGCTTGCCAGGGAAGTACACTGAAGCTTTCTTT
NA,TRBJ1-3,NA,TRBV5-6,CASSTGTHSGNTIYF,TGTGCCAGCAGCACGGGGACACACTCTGGAAACACCATATATTTT
NA,TRBJ1-2,NA,TRBV6-6,CASSSRTAYGYTF,TGTGCCAGCAGTTCACGGACAGCCTATGGCTACACCTTC